The clone carrying this T cell receptor (beta chain) has more than one count but fewer than ten. What it binds is unknown. CDR1 and CDR2 from the germline V gene are MDHEN and SYDVKM. This CDR3 is built from 15 residues. V lost 7 bases to trimming and J lost 6 bases, with 20 bases between them. This specimen comes from a study of response to subunit inactivated influenza vaccine. In TCRdb, the RT-PCR reads were re-called with MiXCR into one record per CDR3 protein. The sample records approximately 500,000 distinct CDR3 sequences, approximately 14% being singletons. Study-wide points: That few new T cells are recruited by each seasonal influenza vaccination was the authors' suggestion.

The TCR sequence derives from a man aged 50-60 years who received an inactivated influenza vaccine. This sequence joins TRBV28 and TRBJ2-3; tentatively, D is TRBD1 (7 bases). The sample here was PBMCs from blood, taken 12 days after vaccination. Here the CDR3 reads CASTSGGKLRDTQYF. CDR3 nucleotides: TGTGCCAGCACCTCAGGGGGGAAATTGCGGGATACGCAGTATTTT.